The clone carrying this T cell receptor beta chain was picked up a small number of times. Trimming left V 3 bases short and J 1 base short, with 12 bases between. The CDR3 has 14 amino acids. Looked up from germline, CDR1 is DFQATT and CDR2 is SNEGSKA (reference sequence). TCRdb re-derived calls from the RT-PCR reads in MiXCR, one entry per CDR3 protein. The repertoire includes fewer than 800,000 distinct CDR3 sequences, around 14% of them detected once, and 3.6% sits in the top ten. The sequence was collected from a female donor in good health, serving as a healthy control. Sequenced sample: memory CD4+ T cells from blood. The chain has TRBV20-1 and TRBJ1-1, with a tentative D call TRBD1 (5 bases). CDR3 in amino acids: CSASKGPRNTEAFF. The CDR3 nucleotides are TGCAGTGCTAGCAAGGGGCCCCGGAACACTGAAGCTTTCTTT.